The TCR beta chain described here comes from a study of blood T cells in healthy people across ages. General study points: Observed TCR beta diversity showed a strong correlation with the percentage of naive T cells as measured by flow cytometry.

This clonotype was seen a handful of times. Its antigen is not identified. Next came a second PCR, run for about 7 to 12 cycles, which used a sample-barcoded 5' primer along with a J-beta primer mix. TCRdb passed the 5' RACE reads through MiXCR, listing each CDR3 protein once. The sample lists some 1,800,000 distinct CDR3 sequences, approximately 40% occurring once. V lost 4 bases and J lost 8, with 19 bases in between. From germline, CDR1 is SGHRS and CDR2 YFSETQ. This CDR3 has 15 residues. The sequenced material came from blood. V and J are TRBV5-1 and TRBJ2-1, with D possibly TRBD2 on 6 matching bases. This TCR derives from a human donor in good health. CDR3 nucleotide sequence: TGCGCCAGCAGCCTCTTAGCGGTCCCCACGGATGAGCAGTTCTTC. Translating gives CASSLLAVPTDEQFF.